Listed below are T cell receptor beta chains from one sample, sequenced in a study of blood T cell repertoires in COVID-19. Method: immunoSEQ multiplex PCR; TCRdb's copy keeps in-frame clones and lacks some. The sample lists about 20,000 clones, 86% occurring once. The material sequenced was peripheral blood. The receptors stem from a middle-aged man with active COVID-19. CDR3s include the opening cysteine and the closing phenylalanine or tryptophan. A D gene is named only where the DNA matches it firmly. Size values are once, few and many counts, or a class for expanded clones, and some rows have none.

J gene | V gene | clone size | D gene | CDR3 protein | CDR3 DNA
TRBJ1-1 | TRBV7-9 | - | - | CASSSGQHTEAFF | TGTGCCAGCAGCTCAGGACAGCACACTGAAGCTTTCTTT
TRBJ2-3 | TRBV5-1 | - | TRBD2 | CASSLGSGGAPDTQYF | TGCGCCAGCAGCTTGGGAAGCGGGGGGGCTCCAGATACGCAGTATTTT
TRBJ2-6 | TRBV27 | - | - | CASSFFGANVLTF | TGTGCCAGCAGTTTCTTTGGGGCCAACGTCCTGACTTTC
TRBJ1-4 | TRBV27 | - | - | CASRGRGEKLFF | TGTGCCAGCAGGGGCCGGGGGGAAAAACTGTTTTTT
TRBJ1-5 | TRBV28 | - | - | CASSLTGPQPQHF | TGTGCCAGCAGTTTAACAGGGCCCCAGCCCCAGCATTTT
TRBJ1-1 | TRBV27 | - | - | CASSLSLQLSRLNTEAFF | TGTGCCAGCAGTTTATCGTTACAGCTTTCGCGTTTGAACACTGAAGCTTTCTTT
TRBJ1-2 | TRBV5-1 | once | - | CASSFGAIFYYGYTF | TGCGCCAGCAGCTTTGGGGCCATCTTTTACTATGGCTACACCTTC
TRBJ1-5 | TRBV6-2/TRBV6-3 | few | - | CASSPRGQPQHF | TGTGCCAGCAGTCCGCGGGGTCAGCCCCAGCATTTT
TRBJ2-7 | TRBV4-2 | - | TRBD1 | CASSQRQTRDRGYEQYF | TGTGCCAGCAGCCAAAGGCAGACCCGGGACAGGGGTTACGAGCAGTACTTC
TRBJ2-6 | TRBV9 | few | TRBD1 | CASSARDRAVFGVLTF | TGTGCCAGCAGCGCCCGAGACAGGGCCGTGTTTGGAGTCCTGACTTTC